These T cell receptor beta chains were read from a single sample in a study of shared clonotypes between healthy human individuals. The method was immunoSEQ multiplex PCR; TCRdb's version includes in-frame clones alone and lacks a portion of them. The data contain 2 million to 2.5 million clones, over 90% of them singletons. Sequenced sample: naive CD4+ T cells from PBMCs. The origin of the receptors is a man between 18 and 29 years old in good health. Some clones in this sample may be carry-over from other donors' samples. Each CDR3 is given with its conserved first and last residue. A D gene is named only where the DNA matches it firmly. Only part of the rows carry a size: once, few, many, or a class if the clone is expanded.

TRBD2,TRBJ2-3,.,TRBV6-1,TGTGCCAGCAGTGAAGCAACCGGAGCGGGAGAGGTCCCGCAGTATTTT,CASSEATGAGEVPQYF
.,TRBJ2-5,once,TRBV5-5,TGTGCCAGCAGCTTGACAACAACCGGGGGACTCTCCCCTTTTCAAGAGACCCAGTACTTC,CASSLTTTGGLSPFQETQYF
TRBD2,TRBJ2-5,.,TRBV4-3,TGCGCCAGCAGCCAATGGGGAGTAGCGGGTACCCAAGAGACCCAGTACTTC,CASSQWGVAGTQETQYF
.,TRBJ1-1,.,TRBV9,TGTGCCAGCAGCGTAGGATGGGGCCCTGAAGCTTTCTTT,CASSVGWGPEAFF
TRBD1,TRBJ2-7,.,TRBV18,TGTGCCAGCTCACCTACAGGGGGAGGCTACGAGCAGTACTTC,CASSPTGGGYEQYF
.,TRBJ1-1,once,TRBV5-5,TGTGCCAGCAGCTGGACAGTGAACACTGAAGCTTTCTTT,CASSWTVNTEAFF
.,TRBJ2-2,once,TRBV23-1,TGCGCCAGCAGTCTAAACACCGGGGAGCTGTTTTTT,CASSLNTGELFF
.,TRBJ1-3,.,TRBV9,TGTGCCAGCAGTGCGGGGGACTCTGGAAACACCATATATTTT,CASSAGDSGNTIYF
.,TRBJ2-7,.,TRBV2,TGTGCCAGCAGTGAACAGGGGTACGAGCAGTACTTC,CASSEQGYEQYF
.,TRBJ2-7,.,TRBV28,TGTGCCAGCTACTCTGGGGGGAGAGGGGGCGAGGACGAGCAGTACTTC,CASYSGGRGGEDEQYF
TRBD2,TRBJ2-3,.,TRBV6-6,TGTGCCAGCAGACCGACTAGCGGTACATATAGAGATACGCAGTATTTT,CASRPTSGTYRDTQYF
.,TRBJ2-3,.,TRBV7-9,TGTGCCAGCAGCTTAGCTTCTAAGCCCGGGAGCTTGTCAGATACGCAGTATTTT,CASSLASKPGSLSDTQYF
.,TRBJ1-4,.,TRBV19,TGTGCCAGTAGTACGGCAGGGGTAACTAATGAAAAACTGTTTTTT,CASSTAGVTNEKLFF
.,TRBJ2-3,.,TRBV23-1,TGCGCCACCAAGCGGGTGGAGTATTTT,CATKRVEYF
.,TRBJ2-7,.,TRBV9,TGTGCCAGCAGCGTAGGGGCGTCTCAGAAAGGGGAGCAGTACTTC,CASSVGASQKGEQYF
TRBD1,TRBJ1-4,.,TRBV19,TGTGCCAGTAGGGACAGGGGGCAGAGTGAAAAACTGTTTTTT,CASRDRGQSEKLFF
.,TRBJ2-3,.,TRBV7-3,TGTGCCAGCAGCTTACGACTGACAGATACGCAGTATTTT,CASSLRLTDTQYF
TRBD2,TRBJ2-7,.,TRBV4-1,TGCGCCAGCAGCCCCGGGGGGGAATTGAGGGAGCAGTACTTC,CASSPGGELREQYF
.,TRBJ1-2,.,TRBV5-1,TGCGCCAGCAGGTCAGACGGCAACTATGGCTACACCTTC,CASRSDGNYGYTF
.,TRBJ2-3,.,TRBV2,TGTGCCAGCAGGACAGATACAGATACGCAGTATTTT,CASRTDTDTQYF
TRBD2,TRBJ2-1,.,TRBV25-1,TGTGCCAGCAGTGGGACTAGCGGGAGGCGTCACAATGAGCAGTTCTTC,CASSGTSGRRHNEQFF
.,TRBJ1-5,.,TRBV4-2,TGTGCCAGCAGCCAGGCAAGGGGGGGAAGAAGCAATCAGCCCCAGCATTTT,CASSQARGGRSNQPQHF
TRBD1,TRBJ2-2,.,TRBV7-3,TGTGCCAGCAGCTCGACAGGGACGAACACCGGGGAGCTGTTTTTT,CASSSTGTNTGELFF
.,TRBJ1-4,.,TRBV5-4,TGTGCCAGCAGCGGTGGACTTAATGAAAAACTGTTTTTT,CASSGGLNEKLFF
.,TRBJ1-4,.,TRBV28,TGTGCCAGCAGTTTAATGGGGGAGGTGGTCGAAAAACTGTTTTTT,CASSLMGEVVEKLFF
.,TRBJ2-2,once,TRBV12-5,TGTGCTAGTGGACCGGGACACATCAACACCGGGGAGCTGTTTTTT,CASGPGHINTGELFF
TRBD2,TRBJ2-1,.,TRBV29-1,TGCAGCGAATCCGGGACTAGCAGCTCCTACAATGAGCAGTTCTTC,CSESGTSSSYNEQFF
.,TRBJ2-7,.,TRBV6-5,TGTGCCAGCACCTCCGGGACCGCCTCTATCTACGAGCAGTACTTC,CASTSGTASIYEQYF
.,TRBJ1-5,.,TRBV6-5,TGTGCCAGCAGTTCAGGGTATCAGCCCCAGCATTTT,CASSSGYQPQHF
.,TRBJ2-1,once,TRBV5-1,TGCGCCAGCAGCTGGACGGGACAACCGTACAATGAGCAGTTCTTC,CASSWTGQPYNEQFF
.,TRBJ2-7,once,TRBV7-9,TGTGCCAGCAGCCCTCGGGCTCCTAGGGGACTCCTGACCTACGAGCAGTACTTC,CASSPRAPRGLLTYEQYF
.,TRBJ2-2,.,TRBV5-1,TGCGCCAGCGGTCCCCCAGAGACCGGGGAGCTGTTTTTT,CASGPPETGELFF
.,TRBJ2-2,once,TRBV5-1,TGCGCCAGCAGCTGGGGGACTGCGAACACCGGGGAGCTGTTTTTT,CASSWGTANTGELFF
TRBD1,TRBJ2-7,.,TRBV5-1,TGCGCCAGCAGCTGGGGGACAGGGGGCGACGAGCAGTACTTC,CASSWGTGGDEQYF
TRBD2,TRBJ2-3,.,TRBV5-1,TGCGCCAGCAGCTTTAGCGGGAGGGCAGATACGCAGTATTTT,CASSFSGRADTQYF
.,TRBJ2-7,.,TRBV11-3,TGTGCCAGCAGACCCCGGGAAGACAGGAACTTCGAGCAGTACTTC,CASRPREDRNFEQYF
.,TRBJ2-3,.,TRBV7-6,TGTGCCAGCAGCTTAGAAATAGCACTTGATACGCAGTATTTT,CASSLEIALDTQYF
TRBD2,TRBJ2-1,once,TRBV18,TGTGCCAGCTCACCTACTAGCGGGGGGTACAATGAGCAGTTCTTC,CASSPTSGGYNEQFF
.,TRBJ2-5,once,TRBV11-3,TGTGCCAGCAGCTTAGATCCGGAAGAGACCCAGTACTTC,CASSLDPEETQYF
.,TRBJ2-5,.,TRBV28,TGTGCCAGCGCTAGTCAAGAGACCCAGTACTTC,CASASQETQYF
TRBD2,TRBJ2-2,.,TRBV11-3,TGTGCCAGCAGCTTTGGGGCTAGCGGGGACACCGGGGAGCTGTTTTTT,CASSFGASGDTGELFF
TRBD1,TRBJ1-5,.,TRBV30,TGTGCCTACGACAGGGGCCCGCGGGGGGCCCAGCATTTT,CAYDRGPRGAQHF
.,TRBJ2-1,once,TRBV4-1,TGCGCCAGCAGCCCCGAGAGTGGCAGTATCGGTAATGAGCAGTTCTTC,CASSPESGSIGNEQFF
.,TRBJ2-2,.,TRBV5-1,TGCGCCAGCAGCCTCCCGAGCGGCGGGCACGGGGAGCTGTTTTTT,CASSLPSGGHGELFF
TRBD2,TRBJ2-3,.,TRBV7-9,TGTGCCAGCAGCGCGACCGGGACTAGCGGTCATACGCAGTATTTT,CASSATGTSGHTQYF
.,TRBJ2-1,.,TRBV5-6,TGTGCCAGCAGCGAACCCGGGACACCTTACAATGAGCAGTTCTTC,CASSEPGTPYNEQFF
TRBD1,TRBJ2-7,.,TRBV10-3,TGTGCCATCAGTGAGAACAGACAGGGACCGTTACACGAGCAGTACTTC,CAISENRQGPLHEQYF
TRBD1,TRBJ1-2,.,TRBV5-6,TGTGCCAGCAGCGTGGGACAGCTAGTTTATGGCTACACCTTC,CASSVGQLVYGYTF
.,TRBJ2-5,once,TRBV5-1,TGCGCCAGCAGCAGTAGACAGGTCCAAGAGACCCAGTACTTC,CASSSRQVQETQYF
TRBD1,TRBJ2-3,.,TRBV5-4,TGTGCCAGCAGCGCCATGAAGGACAGGGGCACAGATACGCAGTATTTT,CASSAMKDRGTDTQYF
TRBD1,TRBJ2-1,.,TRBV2,TGTGCCAGCAGTGAACCGGGACAGGGGGGTGATGAGCAGTTCTTC,CASSEPGQGGDEQFF
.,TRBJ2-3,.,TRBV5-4,TGTGCCAGCAGCTTAGTAGCGGCCACAGATACGCAGTATTTT,CASSLVAATDTQYF
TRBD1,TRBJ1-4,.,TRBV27,TGTGCCAGCAGTTTTGGGACAGGGCCTGAAAAACTGTTTTTT,CASSFGTGPEKLFF
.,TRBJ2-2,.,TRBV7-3,TGTGCCAGCAGCTTAATGAGTTACAGGGTATTAGATACCGGGGAGCTGTTTTTT,CASSLMSYRVLDTGELFF